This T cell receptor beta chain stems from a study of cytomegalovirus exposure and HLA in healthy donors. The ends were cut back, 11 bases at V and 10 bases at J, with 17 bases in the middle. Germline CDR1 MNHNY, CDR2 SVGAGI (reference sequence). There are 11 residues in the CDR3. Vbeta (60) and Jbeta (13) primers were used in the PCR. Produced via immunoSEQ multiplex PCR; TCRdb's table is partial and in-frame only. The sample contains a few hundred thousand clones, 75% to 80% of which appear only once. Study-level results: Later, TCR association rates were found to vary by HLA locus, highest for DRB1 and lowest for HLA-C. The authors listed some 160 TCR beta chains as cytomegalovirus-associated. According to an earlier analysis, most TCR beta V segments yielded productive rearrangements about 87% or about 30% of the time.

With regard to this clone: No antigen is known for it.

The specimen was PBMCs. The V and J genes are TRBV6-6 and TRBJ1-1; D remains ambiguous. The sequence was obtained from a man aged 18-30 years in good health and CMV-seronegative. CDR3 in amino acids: CALHSGIVAFF. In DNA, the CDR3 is TGTGCCTTGCACTCGGGGATAGTAGCTTTCTTT.